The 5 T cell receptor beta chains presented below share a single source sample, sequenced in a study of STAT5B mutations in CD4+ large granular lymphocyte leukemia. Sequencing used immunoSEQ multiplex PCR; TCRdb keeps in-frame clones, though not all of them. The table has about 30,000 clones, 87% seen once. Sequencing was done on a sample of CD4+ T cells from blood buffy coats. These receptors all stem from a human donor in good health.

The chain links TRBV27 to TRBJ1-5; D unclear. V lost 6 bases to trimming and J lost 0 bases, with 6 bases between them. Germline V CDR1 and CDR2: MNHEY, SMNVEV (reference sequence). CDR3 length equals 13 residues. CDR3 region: CASSRGSNQPQHF. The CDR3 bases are TGTGCCAGCAGCCGGGGTAGCAATCAGCCCCAGCATTTT.

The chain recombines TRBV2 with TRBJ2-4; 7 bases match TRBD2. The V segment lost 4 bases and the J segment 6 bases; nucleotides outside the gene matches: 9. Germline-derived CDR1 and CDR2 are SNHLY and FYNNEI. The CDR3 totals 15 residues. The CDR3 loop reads CASSGGGGPGNIQYF. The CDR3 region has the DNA TGTGCCAGCAGTGGGGGGGGAGGGCCCGGAAACATTCAGTACTTC.

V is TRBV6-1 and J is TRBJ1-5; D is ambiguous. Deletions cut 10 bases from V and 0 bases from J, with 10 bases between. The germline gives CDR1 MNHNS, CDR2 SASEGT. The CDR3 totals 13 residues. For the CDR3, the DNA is TGTGCCACCCTGGCGGATAGCAATCAGCCCCAGCATTTT. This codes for CATLADSNQPQHF.

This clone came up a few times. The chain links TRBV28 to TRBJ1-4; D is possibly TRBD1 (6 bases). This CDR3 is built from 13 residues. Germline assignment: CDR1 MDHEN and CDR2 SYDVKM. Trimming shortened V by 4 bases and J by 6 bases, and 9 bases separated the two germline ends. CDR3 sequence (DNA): TGTGCCAGCAGTTGGGGGGCCGATGAAAAACTGTTTTTT. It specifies CASSWGADEKLFF.

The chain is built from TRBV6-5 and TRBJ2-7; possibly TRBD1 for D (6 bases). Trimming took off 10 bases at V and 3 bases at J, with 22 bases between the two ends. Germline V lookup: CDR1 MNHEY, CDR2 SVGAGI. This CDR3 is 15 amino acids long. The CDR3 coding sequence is TGTGCCACCTTATCCGGAAGCCGGGACAACTACGAGCAGTACTTC. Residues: CATLSGSRDNYEQYF.